The 14 T cell receptor beta chains listed next were all sequenced from one sample in a study of shared clonotypes between healthy human individuals. Clones were sequenced by immunoSEQ multiplex PCR, and TCRdb holds only the in-frame ones, with some missing. The sample has about 490,000 clones; 79% are singletons. Sequencing was carried out using PBMCs. Every receptor here comes from a woman between 40 and 50 years old in good health. Some clones in this sample may be carry-over from other donors' samples.

For this clone: A far larger clone is just one base off, so this is likely a read error. This sample includes further DNA sequences coding for the same CDR3. This sequence joins TRBV7-3 and TRBJ2-1; D remains unclear. The CDR3 is 15 residues long. Germline V gives CDR1 SGHTA, CDR2 FQGTGA. The CDR3 here is CASSLVPEAYNEQFF. The CDR3 DNA sequence: TGTGCCAGCAGCTTAGTTCCAGAGGCCTATAATGAGCAGTTCTTC.

V is TRBV18 and J is TRBJ2-1, with 10 positions matching TRBD1. This CDR3 region has 15 residues. Germline-derived CDR1 and CDR2 are KGHSH and LQKENI. V was clipped by 5 bases and J by 5 bases; unmatched bases: 6. The CDR3 sequence is CASSSWTGGHNEQFF. The CDR3 DNA is TGTGCCAGCTCATCTTGGACAGGGGGGCACAATGAGCAGTTCTTC.

The V call is TRBV6-6, the J call TRBJ2-7; D is perhaps TRBD1 (5 bases). Trimming left V 2 bases short and J 1 base short, with 12 bases between. The CDR3 spans 15 residues. Germline assignment: CDR1 MNHNY and CDR2 SVGAGI (reference sequence). In nucleotides, the CDR3 is TGTGCCAGCAGTTACCAGACAGTAGGATCCTACGAGCAGTACTTC. It translates to CASSYQTVGSYEQYF.

The chain links TRBV19 to TRBJ1-5, with D tentatively TRBD1 (5 bases). The germline CDR1 and CDR2 sequences are LNHDA and SQIVND (reference sequence). Trimming left V 0 bases short and J 4 bases short, with 10 bases between. The CDR3 is 15 amino acids. CDR3 in amino acids: CASSIEAGQNQPQHF. In DNA form, the CDR3 reads TGTGCCAGTAGTATAGAAGCGGGGCAAAATCAGCCCCAGCATTTT.

The CDR3 nucleotides read TGTGCCAGAAGCGCCGAGGGGGTGGCGGGATACCAAGAGACCCAGTACTTC. It specifies CARSAEGVAGYQETQYF. This chain links TRBV5-3 with TRBJ2-5; D might be TRBD1 or TRBD2, each matching 6 bases. TRBV5-3 is noted as an ORF with a role that remains uncertain. The CDR3 runs 17 residues. Trimming removed 4 bases from V and 0 bases from J, with 19 bases in between.

The rearrangement uses TRBV5-1 and TRBJ2-7; 9 bases fit TRBD1. Germline V CDR1 and CDR2: SGHRS, YFSETQ. This CDR3 contains 15 residues. Trimming at V came to 3 bases and at J to 6 bases, leaving 10 bases not matched to a gene. The CDR3 DNA is TGCGCCAGCAGCTGGGGGGACAGGGAGTCCAGCGAGCAGTACTTC. Translating gives CASSWGDRESSEQYF.

The chain combines TRBV6-6 with TRBJ1-5, with D uncertain. With 6 bases removed from V and 2 bases from J, the gap between germline ends came to 17 bases. This CDR3 region has 16 residues. In germline, CDR1 is MNHNY, CDR2 SVGAGI (reference sequence). This CDR3 reads CASRGVSFFRNQPQHF. Here the CDR3 DNA reads TGTGCCAGCAGAGGTGTTTCGTTTTTCCGCAATCAGCCCCAGCATTTT.

This clone showed up just a few times. This chain uses TRBV6-1 with TRBJ2-3, with 12 bases identical to TRBD2. V dropped 10 bases and J dropped 2; count of bases not matched to a gene: 7. The CDR3 is made up of 15 amino acids. CDR1 and CDR2 (germline): MNHNS, SASEGT. The CDR3 is CATTSGSSVTDTQYF. CDR3 sequence (DNA): TGTGCCACGACTAGCGGGAGTTCCGTCACAGATACGCAGTATTTT.

This chain connects TRBV5-6 to TRBJ1-3, with D possibly matching TRBD1 (5 bases). This CDR3 region has 15 residues. The V end was cut by 5 bases, the J end by 1 base, with 13 bases between. Germline CDR1 SGHDT, CDR2 YYEEEE. The CDR3 DNA follows: TGTGCCAGCAGACCGGGACGGAGATCTGGAAACACCATATATTTT. It specifies CASRPGRRSGNTIYF.

The J gene is TRBJ2-7, the V gene TRBV5-1; possible D gene TRBD1, 5 bases. V lost 0 bases to trimming and J lost 1 base, with 11 bases between them. The CDR3 totals 15 residues. CDR1 SGHRS and CDR2 YFSETQ come from the germline V gene. The CDR3 region is CASSLGQTASYEQYF. In nucleotides, the CDR3 is TGCGCCAGCAGCTTGGGACAGACTGCTTCCTACGAGCAGTACTTC.

The chain carries TRBV30 and TRBJ1-6; D gene uncertain. The CDR3 covers 13 residues. V shed 0 bases and J shed 7 bases, with 7 bases lying between them. Germline V gives CDR1 GTSNPN, CDR2 SVGIG (reference sequence). This CDR3 reads CAWSVGGNSPLHF. CDR3 DNA sequence: TGTGCCTGGAGTGTAGGAGGAAATTCACCCCTCCACTTT.

The chain joins TRBV5-4 to TRBJ2-7, with D perhaps TRBD2 (6 bases). Germline V CDR1 and CDR2: SGHNT, YYREEE (reference sequence). V shed 3 bases and J shed 4 bases, with 17 bases lying between them. This CDR3 region has 15 residues. The CDR3 loop reads CASSSPGVTFYEQYF. The CDR3 coding sequence is TGTGCCAGCAGCTCCCCGGGAGTAACATTTTACGAGCAGTACTTC.

J is TRBJ2-3 and V is TRBV28; possible D gene TRBD2, 6 bases. The CDR3 loop spans 15 amino acids. Germline V gene lookup returns CDR1 MDHEN and CDR2 SYDVKM. Trimming took 6 bases from V and 1 from J, leaving 14 bases between them. The CDR3 nucleotides read TGTGCCAGCAGGGGATCCGGGACTGGCACAGATACGCAGTATTTT. Protein product: CASRGSGTGTDTQYF.

V is TRBV7-3 and J is TRBJ2-3; D call uncertain. The germline V gene encodes CDR1 SGHTA and CDR2 FQGTGA. Trimming cost V 4 bases and J 3 bases, with 8 bases left between them. The CDR3 spans 13 residues. CDR3 nucleotide sequence: TGTGCCAGCAGCTCCCAGCAAACAGATACGCAGTATTTT. Translated, it gives CASSSQQTDTQYF.